The rows below give T cell receptor beta chains drawn from one sample of a study of blood T cell repertoires in COVID-19. Data came from immunoSEQ multiplex PCR; TCRdb stores just in-frame clones and leaves some out. The sample contains tens of thousands of clones, about 79% of which appear only once. The sample taken for sequencing was peripheral blood. The receptors were gathered from a man aged 65 to 79 with acute or convalescent COVID-19. Each CDR3 is given with its conserved first and last residue.

J gene | V gene | CDR3 protein
TRBJ1-3 | TRBV28 | CASSLEGGRVNTIYF
TRBJ1-2 | TRBV18 | CASSPSPGDYGYTF
TRBJ2-3 | TRBV15 | CATSREGGDTQYF
TRBJ2-3 | TRBV10-3 | CAISDSGQGATADTQYF
TRBJ2-1 | TRBV14 | CASSQSGRVYNEQFF
TRBJ2-3 | TRBV28 | CASSFLRDINIDTQYF
TRBJ2-7 | TRBV18 | CASSPPAGSLEQYF
TRBJ2-1 | TRBV11-2 | CASSRNLEQFF
TRBJ2-3 | TRBV5-4 | CASSLAGGITDTQYF
TRBJ2-3 | TRBV11-2 | CASSLTSLTDTQYF
TRBJ1-5 | TRBV24-1 | CATRPSGNGQPQHF
TRBJ1-5 | TRBV11-3 | CASIQTGSPNQPQHF
TRBJ2-1 | TRBV4-3 | CASSQESANEQFF
TRBJ2-3 | TRBV19 | CASSGLVGEDTQYF
TRBJ2-5 | TRBV30 | CAWSVLETQYF
TRBJ2-2 | TRBV19 | CATTLAGPANTGELFF
TRBJ2-2 | TRBV7-9 | CASTRGTSGSPNTGELFF
TRBJ1-2 | TRBV29-1 | CSVETGGGYTF
TRBJ1-3 | TRBV30 | CAWSGQVPSGNTIYF
TRBJ2-1 | TRBV11-3 | CASSSPGTTNEQFF
TRBJ2-5 | TRBV27 | CASSLLGLKETQYF
TRBJ2-1 | TRBV24-1 | CATSDSLADEQFF
TRBJ1-1 | TRBV5-1 | CASSLGRANTEAFF
TRBJ1-4 | TRBV10-3 | CAISSGLTNEKLFF
TRBJ2-7 | TRBV5-1 | CASSFGSGGPYEQYF
TRBJ1-1 | TRBV6-5 | CAGDRGQGNTEAFF
TRBJ1-1 | TRBV19 | CASRPRIGGEDTEAFF
TRBJ2-5 | TRBV11-3 | CASSSGLEERETQYF